Presented here are 9 T cell receptor beta chains from one specimen sequenced in a study of blood T cell repertoires in COVID-19. Profiling relied on immunoSEQ multiplex PCR, and the TCRdb table lists in-frame clones only, not all of them. Here the sample spans around 160,000 clones, roughly 80% being singletons. Sequenced sample: peripheral blood. All receptors derive from a human donor with acute or convalescent COVID-19. The donor label of this sample is uncertain.

The chain couples TRBV6-5 to TRBJ2-7; 8 positions match TRBD1. The CDR3 has 14 amino acids. V shed 7 bases and J 5 bases; nucleotides not matched to a gene: 10. From germline, CDR1 is MNHEY and CDR2 SVGAGI. The CDR3 coding sequence is TGTGCCAGCACCTACAGGGGGAGGTTGAACGAGCAGTACGTC. This codes for CASTYRGRLNEQYV.

The chain combines TRBV19 with TRBJ1-2; 9 bases line up with TRBD1. The CDR3 extends over 18 amino acids. Germline CDR1 LNHDA, CDR2 SQIVND (reference sequence). V shed 5 bases and J 3 bases; nucleotides not matched to a gene: 16. Written as DNA, the CDR3 is TGTGCCAGTAGTGTCTCAAAATCACAGGGGGCGATGGACTATGGCTACACCTTC. This gives the protein CASSVSKSQGAMDYGYTF.

The rearrangement links TRBV10-3 to TRBJ1-3; 7 bases align to TRBD1. Unmatched junction bases numbered 10, after V lost 2 bases and J lost 0 bases. The V gene's germline CDR1 is ENHRY and CDR2 SYGVKD. The CDR3 sequence is 18 residues long. CDR3 residues: CAISEVRAGGLSGNTIYF. Written as DNA, the CDR3 is TGTGCCATCAGTGAGGTTCGGGCAGGGGGGCTCTCTGGAAACACCATATATTTT.

J is TRBJ1-5 and V is TRBV2; 7 bases are shared with TRBD1. V trimming: 3 bases; J trimming: 1 base; junction bases outside the gene matches: 3. Germline values: CDR1 SNHLY, CDR2 FYNNEI. The CDR3 totals 15 residues. CDR3: CASSEDRWSNQPQHF. CDR3 in DNA: TGTGCCAGCAGTGAGGACAGGTGGAGCAATCAGCCCCAGCATTTT.

This chain links TRBV2 with TRBJ2-5, with a possible D match to TRBD2 (6 bases). The germline gives CDR1 SNHLY, CDR2 FYNNEI. V was pared by 6 bases and J by 1 base, with 21 bases between. The CDR3 covers 17 residues. The CDR3 DNA reads as TGTGCCAGCAGCCCTCACAACAAACTAGCAGGCCAAGAGACCCAGTACTTC. Translation: CASSPHNKLAGQETQYF.

V and J are TRBV7-9 and TRBJ1-1, with D tentatively TRBD1 (6 bases). V was clipped by 7 bases and J by 0 bases, with 15 bases between them. CDR1 and CDR2 from the germline V gene are SEHNR and FQNEAQ (reference sequence). The CDR3 consists of 15 residues. The CDR3 sequence: CASTMAGEMNTEAFF. The DNA for the CDR3 is TGTGCCAGCACTATGGCAGGGGAGATGAACACTGAAGCTTTCTTT.

CDR3 sequence reads: CAWSHQGAYGYTF. DNA for the CDR3: TGTGCCTGGAGTCATCAGGGGGCTTATGGCTACACCTTC. The rearrangement uses TRBV30 and TRBJ1-2; 8 nucleotides match TRBD1. This CDR3 comprises 13 residues. The V gene end was trimmed by 2 bases and the J gene end by 5 bases; junction bases not matched to a gene: 4. Germline V CDR1 and CDR2: GTSNPN, SVGIG (reference sequence).

The chain is built from TRBV19 and TRBJ1-1; 9 nucleotides line up with TRBD1. The trim removed 8 bases at V and 0 bases at J, leaving 13 bases unmatched. The CDR3 spans 17 residues. From germline, CDR1 is LNHDA and CDR2 SQIVND (reference sequence). CDR3 region: CASRRGTGNLMNTEAFF. CDR3 DNA: TGTGCCAGTCGGAGGGGGACAGGGAACTTGATGAACACTGAAGCTTTCTTT.

As to this clone: An end of the junction does not agree with germline; a read error may underlie this. This chain connects TRBV19 to TRBJ2-2; D perhaps matches TRBD1 (5 bases). The CDR3 has 15 residues. Germline V gene data show CDR1 as LNHDA and CDR2 as SQIVND (reference sequence). This CDR3 is CASNEDGANTGELFF. In DNA, the CDR3 is TGTGCCAGTAACGAGGATGGGGCGAATACCGGGGAGCTGTTTTTT.